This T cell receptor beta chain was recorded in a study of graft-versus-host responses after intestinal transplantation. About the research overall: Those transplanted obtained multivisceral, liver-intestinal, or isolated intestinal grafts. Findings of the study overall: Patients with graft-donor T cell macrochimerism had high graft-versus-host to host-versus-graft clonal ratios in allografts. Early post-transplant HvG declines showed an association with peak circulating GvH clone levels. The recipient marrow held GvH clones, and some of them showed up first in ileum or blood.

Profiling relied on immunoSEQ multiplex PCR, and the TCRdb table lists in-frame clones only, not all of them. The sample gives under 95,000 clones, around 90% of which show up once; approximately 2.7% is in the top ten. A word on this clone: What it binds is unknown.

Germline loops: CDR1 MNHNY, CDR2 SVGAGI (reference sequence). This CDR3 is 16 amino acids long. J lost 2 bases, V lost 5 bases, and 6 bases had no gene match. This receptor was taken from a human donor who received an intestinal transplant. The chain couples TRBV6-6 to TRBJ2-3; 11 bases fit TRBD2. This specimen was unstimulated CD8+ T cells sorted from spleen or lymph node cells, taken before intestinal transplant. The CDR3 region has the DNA TGTGCCAGCAGTCTCGGACTAGCGGGTATCACAGATACGCAGTATTTT. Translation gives CASSLGLAGITDTQYF.